The 7 T cell receptor beta chains listed next were all sequenced from one sample in a study of blood T cells in healthy people across ages. Through a sample-barcoded 5' primer and a J-beta primer mix, a second PCR was run for roughly 7 to 12 cycles. TCRdb used MiXCR to reprocess the 5' RACE reads, holding one entry per CDR3 protein. Of 1.5 million or so distinct CDR3 sequences detected, approximately 39% appear once; the ten largest clones hold about 4%. Sequenced input: blood. These receptors came from a woman aged 18-35 years in good health.

This clonotype turned up a few times. The chain is built from TRBV7-2 and TRBJ2-3, with a tentative D call TRBD2 (5 bases). The CDR3 totals 15 residues. The germline V and J ends were trimmed by 1 base and 1 base, with 9 bases remaining between them. Germline lookup yields CDR1 SGHTA and CDR2 FQGNSA. The CDR3 loop reads CASSLDSSGTDTQYF. CDR3 nucleotides: TGTGCCAGCAGCTTAGATAGTAGCGGCACAGATACGCAGTATTTT.

This rearrangement joins TRBV9 to TRBJ2-3, with D possibly matching TRBD1 (5 bases). Deletions cut 3 bases from V and 4 bases from J, with 15 bases between. Looked up from germline, CDR1 is SGDLS and CDR2 is YYNGEE. CDR3 length equals 15 residues. Written as DNA, the CDR3 is TGTGCCAGCAGCGCCTTTTATGGACAACCAGATACGCAGTATTTT. Amino acid sequence: CASSAFYGQPDTQYF. Complete variable domain (other parts from reference TRBV9 and TRBJ2-3): DSGVTQTPKHLITATGQRVTLRCSPRSGDLSVYWYQQSLDQGLQFLIQYYNGEERAKGNILERFSAQQFPDLHSELNLSSLELGDSALYFCASSAFYGQPDTQYFGPGTRLTVL.

Comments on this clonotype: One junction end disagrees with the germline gene, perhaps due to a read error. The rearrangement uses TRBV12-3 or TRBV12-4 and TRBJ1-1; D unresolved. This CDR3 is 14 amino acids long. DNA for the CDR3: TGTGCCAGCAGTTTAGGGCGGTCGAACACTGGAGCTTTCTTT. Translated, it gives CASSLGRSNTGAFF.

V gene TRBV12-3 or TRBV12-4 combines with J gene TRBJ1-1; D unresolved. The CDR3 is made up of 16 amino acids. Trimming shortened V by 5 bases and J by 5 bases, and 21 bases separated the two germline ends. The CDR3 region is CASSPFSGSRTTEAFF. CDR3 DNA sequence: TGTGCCAGCAGTCCCTTCTCTGGGTCACGTACGACTGAAGCTTTCTTT.

This clonotype was seen once. The chain joins TRBV7-9 to TRBJ2-5; tentative D call: TRBD1 (6 bases). V shed 2 bases and J shed 7 bases, with 20 bases lying between them. CDR1 and CDR2 from the germline V gene are SEHNR and FQNEAQ (reference sequence). CDR3 length equals 16 residues. CDR3 nucleotide sequence: TGTGCCAGCAGCTTAACTGGATCGGGACAAGGGACGACCCAGTACTTC. This gives the protein CASSLTGSGQGTTQYF.

Only a few counts were recorded for this clonotype. This rearrangement joins TRBV12-3 or TRBV12-4 to TRBJ2-3; TRBD1 agrees at 8 bases. The CDR3 totals 15 residues. Unmatched junction bases numbered 10, after V lost 6 bases and J lost 5 bases. CDR3: CASRKQGALIDTQYF. In nucleotides, the CDR3 is TGTGCCAGCAGAAAGCAGGGGGCGCTGATAGATACGCAGTATTTT.

The CDR3 here is CSVRGQPGGYTF. The CDR3 bases are TGCAGCGTTCGAGGGCAGCCGGGCGGCTACACCTTC. The V gene is TRBV29-1, the J gene TRBJ1-2; the D is unclear. The CDR3 totals 12 residues. The V end lost 5 bases, the J end lost 8 bases, and 15 bases lay between the germline ends. Germline-derived CDR1 and CDR2 are SQVTM and ANQGSEA.